Presented here are 11 T cell receptor beta chains from one specimen sequenced in a study of blood T cells in healthy people across ages. Through a sample-barcoded 5' primer and a J-beta primer mix, a second PCR was run for 7 to 11 cycles. Each CDR3 protein is one row after TCRdb ran MiXCR on the 5' RACE reads. The table has some 1,500,000 distinct CDR3 sequences, about 42% seen once; the top ten hold approximately 4%. Sequenced: blood. The source is a woman between 18 and 30 years old in good health.

The J gene is TRBJ1-3, the V gene TRBV18, with TRBD1 matching 9 bases. CDR3 length: 19 amino acids. Looked up from germline, CDR1 is KGHSH and CDR2 is LQKENI. The trim removed 0 bases at V and 0 bases at J, leaving 9 bases unmatched. The CDR3 DNA follows: TGTGCCAGCTCACCACCCGGCTGGACAGGGGAATACTCTGGAAACACCATATATTTT. It is translated as CASSPPGWTGEYSGNTIYF. Full variable domain (missing parts from reference TRBV18 and TRBJ1-3): NAGVMQNPRHLVRRRGQEARLRCSPMKGHSHVYWYRQLPEEGLKFMVYLQKENIIDESGMPKERFSAEFPKEGPSILRIQQVVRGDSAAYFCASSPPGWTGEYSGNTIYFGEGSWLTVV.

This clonotype was observed a few times. The chain recombines TRBV29-1 with TRBJ1-2, with D unresolved. CDR3 length equals 12 residues. The V end lost 4 bases, the J end lost 0 bases, and 6 bases lay between the germline ends. Germline values: CDR1 SQVTM, CDR2 ANQGSEA. CDR3 in amino acids: CSVVHPNYGYTF. The CDR3 region has the DNA TGCAGCGTTGTTCACCCTAACTATGGCTACACCTTC.

The CDR3 protein is CASSLAATGDEQFF. In DNA form, the CDR3 reads TGCGCCAGCAGCTTGGCGGCTACAGGGGATGAGCAGTTCTTC. This chain joins TRBV5-1 and TRBJ2-1; 7 bases agree with TRBD1. The CDR3 loop spans 14 amino acids. Trimming removed 0 bases from V and 8 bases from J; junction bases left unmatched: 5. Per the germline V gene, CDR1 is SGHRS and CDR2 is YFSETQ.

V is TRBV20-1 and J is TRBJ2-7; the D gene could be TRBD1 or TRBD2 (6 bases each). This CDR3 contains 15 residues. Trimming took 0 bases from V and 4 from J, leaving 16 bases between them. Germline V gives CDR1 DFQATT, CDR2 SNEGSKA (reference sequence). This CDR3 is CSARDTGRGLYEQYF. The CDR3 DNA follows: TGCAGTGCTAGAGATACAGGCAGGGGACTGTACGAGCAGTACTTC.

This clonotype has a handful of counts. The V call is TRBV20-1, the J call TRBJ1-2; no reliable D call. The CDR3 totals 12 residues. The germline V gene has CDR1 DFQATT and CDR2 SNEGSKA (reference sequence). Trimming took 0 bases from V and 8 from J, leaving 10 bases between them. CDR3 nucleotide sequence: TGCAGTGCTAGAGATGTGGGAAGAGGCTACACCTTC. Translating gives CSARDVGRGYTF.

J is TRBJ2-4 and V is TRBV21-1; the table's D call of TRBD1 was not tested on the DNA. TRBV21-1 is a pseudogene locus. The CDR3 totals 16 residues. CDR3 DNA sequence: TGTGCCAGCAGCATCTCGACAGAGTTAGCCAAAAACATTCAGTACTTC. This codes for CASSISTELAKNIQYF.

V gene TRBV30 combines with J gene TRBJ1-5; TRBD1 aligns across 10 bases. This CDR3 is 15 amino acids long. V lost 3 bases, J lost 1 base, and 3 bases stayed unmatched. Germline CDR1 and CDR2: GTSNPN and SVGIG (reference sequence). DNA of the CDR3: TGTGCCTGGAGGAGACAGGGGGCAAGCAATCAGCCCCAGCATTTT. As protein: CAWRRQGASNQPQHF. Full variable domain (rest looked up from reference TRBV30 and TRBJ1-5): SQTIHQWPATLVQPVGSPLSLECTVEGTSNPNLYWYRQAAGRGLQLLFYSVGIGQISSEVPQNLSASRPQDRQFILSSKKLLLSDSGFYLCAWRRQGASNQPQHFGDGTRLSIL.

The table lists this clonotype with a few counts. The V gene is TRBV29-1, the J gene TRBJ1-1; possible D gene TRBD1, 5 bases. The CDR3 totals 12 residues. V was shortened by 2 bases and J by 1 base, with 5 bases between the two germline ends. In germline, CDR1 is SQVTM, CDR2 ANQGSEA. The CDR3 loop is CSVETGNTEAFF. DNA of the CDR3: TGCAGCGTTGAAACAGGGAACACTGAAGCTTTCTTT. Together with reference TRBV29-1 and TRBJ1-1, the CDR3 gives the full variable domain: SAVISQKPSRDICQRGTSLTIQCQVDSQVTMMFWYRQQPGQSLTLIATANQGSEATYESGFVIDKFPISRPNLTFSTLTVSNMSPEDSSIYLCSVETGNTEAFFGQGTRLTVV.

The rearrangement joins TRBV25-1 to TRBJ2-3; D tentatively reads TRBD1 or TRBD2 (5 bases each). Germline CDR1 reads MGHDK; CDR2 reads SYGVNS. The CDR3 has 16 amino acids. V was shortened by 0 bases and J by 2 bases, with 12 bases between the two germline ends. The CDR3 spells CASSEYGQGVTDTQYF. The CDR3 coding sequence is TGTGCCAGCAGTGAATACGGGCAGGGAGTCACAGATACGCAGTATTTT. Using reference TRBV25-1 and TRBJ2-3 for the parts outside the CDR3, the full variable domain is EADIYQTPRYLVIGTGKKITLECSQTMGHDKMYWYQQDPGMELHLIHYSYGVNSTEKGDLSSESTVSRIRTEHFPLTLESARPSHTSQYLCASSEYGQGVTDTQYFGPGTRLTVL.

The chain has TRBV11-1 and TRBJ2-7; D might be TRBD2 (6 bases). Germline CDR1 SGHAT, CDR2 FQDESV (reference sequence). V was trimmed by 5 bases and J by 4 bases, leaving 15 bases between them. The CDR3 has 14 amino acids. CDR3 loop: CASSPGRGPYEQYF. DNA of the CDR3: TGTGCCAGCAGCCCCGGGCGGGGACCATACGAGCAGTACTTC.

Concerning this clonotype: At one end, the junction sequence differs from germline, possibly due to a read error. The V gene is TRBV28, the J gene TRBJ1-2; D is uncertain. Germline V lookup: CDR1 MDHEN, CDR2 SYDVKM. There are 14 residues in the CDR3. In DNA, the CDR3 is TGTGCCAGCCGCCGACCACAGCTTAACTATGGCTGCACCTTC. Translating gives CASRRPQLNYGCTF.